A selection of T cell receptor beta chains follows, all from one sample in a study of T cell changes during pregnancy in multiple sclerosis. The table came from immunoSEQ multiplex PCR; TCRdb's copy has only in-frame clones and leaves some out. Among about 70,000 clones listed, roughly 92% were seen once. This specimen consisted of peripheral blood, obtained before pregnancy. The receptor set was obtained from a female donor with multiple sclerosis, enrolled in a pregnancy study. CDR3s include the opening cysteine and the closing phenylalanine or tryptophan. The D gene is left open where the match is weak. A clone size is listed for some rows: how often the clone was seen (once, few, many), or a class if it is expanded.

clone_size	v_call	j_call	cdr3_length	d_call	cdr3_aa	cdr3_nt
NA	TRBV5-6	TRBJ1-1	13	NA	CASSFVQNTEAFF	TGTGCCAGCAGCTTTGTACAGAACACTGAAGCTTTCTTT
NA	TRBV5-4	TRBJ2-3	13	TRBD1	CASSPTGTDTQYF	TGTGCCAGCAGCCCGACAGGGACAGATACGCAGTATTTT
NA	TRBV13	TRBJ2-1	13	NA	CASSTRLVTEQFF	TGTGCCAGCAGCACCCGACTAGTGACTGAGCAGTTCTTC
few	TRBV14	TRBJ2-7	17	TRBD2	CASSQGWTSGSPYEQYF	TGTGCCAGCAGCCAGGGTTGGACTAGCGGGAGTCCCTACGAGCAGTACTTC
NA	TRBV7-8	TRBJ1-5	14	NA	CASSLLGRQQPQHF	TGTGCCAGCAGCTTACTGGGCAGGCAGCAGCCCCAGCATTTT
NA	TRBV6-5	TRBJ2-5	15	TRBD1	CASSKSGTGQETQYF	TGTGCCAGCAGTAAATCCGGGACAGGTCAAGAGACCCAGTACTTC
NA	TRBV29-1	TRBJ1-2	14	TRBD1	CSVAGQAALYGYTF	TGCAGCGTTGCAGGACAGGCTGCTCTCTATGGCTACACCTTC
NA	TRBV30	TRBJ2-7	13	TRBD2	CAWRTSGAGEQYF	TGTGCCTGGAGGACTAGCGGGGCCGGGGAGCAGTACTTC
NA	TRBV5-1	TRBJ2-3	15	TRBD2	CASSGLAGFTDTQYF	TGCGCCAGCAGCGGACTAGCGGGATTCACAGATACGCAGTATTTT
NA	TRBV25-1	TRBJ1-1	14	TRBD1	CASSRGQGNTEAFF	TGTGCCAGCAGTAGGGGACAGGGGAACACTGAAGCTTTCTTT
once	TRBV27	TRBJ1-1	14	TRBD1	CASSPYRGNTEAFF	TGTGCCAGCAGTCCGTACAGGGGGAACACTGAAGCTTTCTTT
NA	TRBV5-1	TRBJ2-5	15	TRBD2	CASSFGLAKEETQYF	TGCGCCAGCAGCTTTGGACTAGCGAAAGAAGAGACCCAGTACTTC
NA	TRBV7-2	TRBJ1-5	15	NA	CASSPGTLSNQPQHF	TGTGCCAGCAGCCCCGGGACACTAAGCAATCAGCCCCAGCATTTT
NA	TRBV2	TRBJ1-1	13	TRBD1	CASSLKTGGVAFF	TGTGCCAGCAGTCTTAAGACAGGGGGCGTAGCTTTCTTT
few	TRBV18	TRBJ2-3	15	NA	CASSPQLSGTDTQYF	TGTGCCAGCTCACCCCAACTTAGCGGCACAGATACGCAGTATTTT
once	TRBV4-2	TRBJ2-7	18	TRBD2	CASSQDGLAGAHSYEQYF	TGTGCCAGCAGCCAAGATGGGCTAGCGGGAGCCCATAGCTACGAGCAGTACTTC
NA	TRBV4-1	TRBJ2-3	16	TRBD2	CASSQMTSGNTDTQYF	TGCGCCAGCAGCCAAATGACTAGCGGAAACACAGATACGCAGTATTTT
NA	TRBV6-5	TRBJ2-5	14	NA	CASAGGRGRETQYF	TGTGCCAGCGCAGGGGGGCGAGGGCGGGAGACCCAGTACTTC
NA	TRBV7-2	TRBJ2-5	18	TRBD2	CASSPYPLASGRPGTQYF	TGTGCCAGCAGCCCATATCCTTTAGCTAGCGGGAGGCCCGGGACCCAGTACTTC
NA	TRBV15	TRBJ2-1	16	TRBD1	CATSSPRSRDRAEQFF	TGTGCCACCAGCAGTCCAAGAAGTCGGGACAGGGCTGAGCAGTTCTTC
NA	TRBV4-3	TRBJ2-3	15	TRBD2	CASSHRRAGEDTQYF	TGCGCCAGCAGCCATCGAAGAGCGGGAGAAGATACGCAGTATTTT
NA	TRBV2	TRBJ2-1	15	TRBD2	CASRFLAGGTSEQFF	TGTGCCAGCAGGTTCCTAGCGGGAGGCACCTCGGAGCAGTTCTTC
NA	TRBV9	TRBJ1-1	13	NA	CASSVGGETEAFF	TGTGCCAGCAGCGTAGGGGGAGAGACTGAAGCTTTCTTT
NA	TRBV7-9	TRBJ1-5	14	NA	CASSLKGSNQPQHF	TGTGCCAGCAGCTTAAAGGGGAGCAATCAGCCCCAGCATTTT
NA	TRBV9	TRBJ2-5	17	TRBD2	CASSARSGRGFTETQYF	TGTGCCAGCAGCGCCCGGAGCGGGAGAGGATTCACAGAGACCCAGTACTTC
NA	TRBV5-8	TRBJ1-2	14	NA	CASRQRGGGYGYTF	TGTGCCAGCAGGCAACGAGGCGGGGGCTATGGCTACACCTTC